These T cell receptor beta chains were read from a single sample in a study of shared clonotypes between healthy human individuals. Assay: immunoSEQ multiplex PCR; the TCRdb copy retains only in-frame clones and omits some. Counted here are under 600,000 clones, around 96% occurring once; the ten biggest clones make up 0.05% to 0.07%. What was sequenced was naive CD4+ T cells sorted from blood. These receptors originate from a woman under 40 in good health. The CDR3 runs from the conserved cysteine through the conserved F or W. The order of the fields is V gene, clone size, J gene, D gene, CDR3 protein, CDR3 DNA. The D gene is left open where the match is weak. Part of the rows lack a size; the others show once, few, many or a class for expanded clones.

v_call: TRBV5-1
clone_size: .
j_call: TRBJ1-3
d_call: .
cdr3_aa: CASSLAVKSSGNTIYF
cdr3_nt: TGCGCCAGCAGCTTGGCGGTGAAAAGCTCTGGAAACACCATATATTTT

v_call: TRBV19
clone_size: .
j_call: TRBJ2-1
d_call: TRBD1
cdr3_aa: CASSIRKGADEQFF
cdr3_nt: TGTGCCAGTAGTATTCGGAAGGGGGCCGATGAGCAGTTCTTC

v_call: TRBV18
clone_size: .
j_call: TRBJ2-1
d_call: .
cdr3_aa: CASSLRQSQFF
cdr3_nt: TGTGCCAGCTCACTTAGACAGTCCCAGTTCTTC

v_call: TRBV30
clone_size: once
j_call: TRBJ2-5
d_call: .
cdr3_aa: CAWSRAGVKFKETQYF
cdr3_nt: TGTGCCTGGAGTCGGGCAGGGGTAAAGTTTAAAGAGACCCAGTACTTC

v_call: TRBV6-1
clone_size: .
j_call: TRBJ1-4
d_call: TRBD1
cdr3_aa: CASRAGQGVEKLFF
cdr3_nt: TGTGCCAGCAGGGCGGGACAGGGTGTTGAAAAACTGTTTTTT

v_call: TRBV6-1
clone_size: .
j_call: TRBJ2-5
d_call: TRBD2
cdr3_aa: CASGGGAETQYF
cdr3_nt: TGTGCCAGCGGGGGAGGGGCCGAGACCCAGTACTTC

v_call: TRBV4-1
clone_size: .
j_call: TRBJ2-2
d_call: TRBD2
cdr3_aa: CASSQVAGGPFGELFF
cdr3_nt: TGCGCCAGCAGCCAAGTAGCGGGAGGGCCTTTCGGGGAGCTGTTTTTT

v_call: TRBV7-2
clone_size: few
j_call: TRBJ2-5
d_call: .
cdr3_aa: CASSSLPSAGVQYF
cdr3_nt: TGTGCCAGCAGCTCCCTCCCAAGTGCCGGGGTGCAGTACTTC

v_call: TRBV27
clone_size: .
j_call: TRBJ1-1
d_call: .
cdr3_aa: CASSLSTAGTEAFF
cdr3_nt: TGTGCCAGCAGTTTATCGACGGCCGGCACTGAAGCTTTCTTT

v_call: TRBV5-1
clone_size: .
j_call: TRBJ2-5
d_call: .
cdr3_aa: CASSLEAYQETQYF
cdr3_nt: TGCGCCAGCAGCTTGGAGGCGTACCAAGAGACCCAGTACTTC

v_call: TRBV6-6
clone_size: once
j_call: TRBJ2-7
d_call: .
cdr3_aa: CASSSVGGRSYEQYF
cdr3_nt: TGTGCCAGCAGTTCCGTGGGGGGGCGATCCTACGAGCAGTACTTC

v_call: TRBV28
clone_size: once
j_call: TRBJ2-7
d_call: .
cdr3_aa: CASRTGTSVGEQYF
cdr3_nt: TGTGCCAGCAGGACCGGGACGTCCGTAGGGGAGCAGTACTTC

v_call: TRBV7-4
clone_size: few
j_call: TRBJ1-5
d_call: .
cdr3_aa: CASSTERQNIFSNQPQHF
cdr3_nt: TGTGCCAGCAGCACTGAGAGGCAAAACATATTCAGCAATCAGCCCCAGCATTTT

v_call: TRBV5-1
clone_size: .
j_call: TRBJ2-7
d_call: TRBD2
cdr3_aa: CASSLYRLAGYEQYF
cdr3_nt: TGCGCCAGCAGCTTGTACCGTCTAGCGGGATACGAGCAGTACTTC

v_call: TRBV9
clone_size: .
j_call: TRBJ2-7
d_call: .
cdr3_aa: CASSVGQGRTYEQYF
cdr3_nt: TGTGCCAGCAGCGTGGGACAAGGGAGGACCTACGAGCAGTACTTC

v_call: TRBV4-1
clone_size: .
j_call: TRBJ2-3
d_call: .
cdr3_aa: CASSQGRGSTDTQYF
cdr3_nt: TGCGCCAGCAGCCAAGGCCGGGGTTCCACAGATACGCAGTATTTT

v_call: TRBV11-2
clone_size: .
j_call: TRBJ2-7
d_call: TRBD2
cdr3_aa: CASSFQEAGTSAYF
cdr3_nt: TGTGCCAGCAGCTTCCAAGAAGCCGGGACTAGTGCTTACTTC

v_call: TRBV12-5
clone_size: .
j_call: TRBJ1-2
d_call: .
cdr3_aa: CASGLVWGSNYGYTF
cdr3_nt: TGTGCTAGTGGTTTGGTATGGGGTTCCAACTATGGCTACACCTTC

v_call: TRBV18
clone_size: .
j_call: TRBJ2-6
d_call: .
cdr3_aa: CASSESQGANVLTF
cdr3_nt: TGTGCCAGCTCAGAGTCCCAGGGGGCCAACGTCCTGACTTTC

v_call: TRBV25-1
clone_size: .
j_call: TRBJ2-6
d_call: .
cdr3_aa: CASSESLRSGANVLTF
cdr3_nt: TGTGCCAGCAGTGAATCTCTTAGGTCTGGGGCCAACGTCCTGACTTTC

v_call: TRBV7-2
clone_size: .
j_call: TRBJ2-3
d_call: TRBD2
cdr3_aa: CASSGSGGTDTQYF
cdr3_nt: TGTGCCAGCAGCGGGAGCGGGGGCACAGATACGCAGTATTTT

v_call: TRBV19
clone_size: .
j_call: TRBJ2-5
d_call: .
cdr3_aa: CASSTQGETQYF
cdr3_nt: TGTGCCAGTAGTACACAGGGAGAGACCCAGTACTTC

v_call: TRBV2
clone_size: .
j_call: TRBJ2-4
d_call: .
cdr3_aa: CASSLDSRENIQYF
cdr3_nt: TGTGCCAGCAGCCTGGATTCGCGAGAAAACATTCAGTACTTC

v_call: TRBV6-1
clone_size: .
j_call: TRBJ1-4
d_call: .
cdr3_aa: CASSEARGDFEKLFF
cdr3_nt: TGTGCCAGCAGTGAAGCACGGGGTGATTTTGAAAAACTGTTTTTT

v_call: TRBV5-8
clone_size: .
j_call: TRBJ2-7
d_call: .
cdr3_aa: CASSSAANSYEQYF
cdr3_nt: TGTGCCAGCAGCTCGGCGGCAAACTCCTACGAGCAGTACTTC

v_call: TRBV4-1
clone_size: .
j_call: TRBJ2-1
d_call: TRBD1
cdr3_aa: CASSRVLGQGKGHEQFF
cdr3_nt: TGCGCCAGCAGCCGGGTCTTAGGACAGGGTAAGGGTCATGAGCAGTTCTTC

v_call: TRBV14
clone_size: .
j_call: TRBJ2-7
d_call: .
cdr3_aa: CASTRDGHYEQYF
cdr3_nt: TGTGCCAGCACCCGGGACGGGCACTACGAGCAGTACTTC

v_call: TRBV28
clone_size: .
j_call: TRBJ2-4
d_call: .
cdr3_aa: CASSGRPAKNIQYF
cdr3_nt: TGTGCCAGCAGCGGTAGGCCAGCCAAAAACATTCAGTACTTC

v_call: TRBV19
clone_size: .
j_call: TRBJ2-7
d_call: TRBD1
cdr3_aa: CASSTHQGEGGWYEQYF
cdr3_nt: TGTGCCAGTAGTACCCACCAGGGGGAAGGGGGATGGTACGAGCAGTACTTC

v_call: TRBV7-9
clone_size: few
j_call: TRBJ1-2
d_call: .
cdr3_aa: CASSLTEYGYTF
cdr3_nt: TGTGCCAGCAGCTTAACCGAGTATGGCTACACCTTC

v_call: TRBV5-1
clone_size: .
j_call: TRBJ1-1
d_call: .
cdr3_aa: CASSPIVDTEAFF
cdr3_nt: TGCGCCAGCAGCCCAATAGTGGACACTGAAGCTTTCTTT

v_call: TRBV5-1
clone_size: .
j_call: TRBJ1-1
d_call: .
cdr3_aa: CASSSPGGRLGTEAFF
cdr3_nt: TGCGCCAGCAGCTCGCCCGGGGGGCGGTTGGGCACTGAAGCTTTCTTT

v_call: TRBV5-4
clone_size: .
j_call: TRBJ2-7
d_call: .
cdr3_aa: CASSLGGYEQYF
cdr3_nt: TGTGCCAGCAGCTTGGGGGGCTACGAGCAGTACTTC

v_call: TRBV10-3
clone_size: .
j_call: TRBJ1-2
d_call: .
cdr3_aa: CAISERGDDGYTF
cdr3_nt: TGTGCCATCAGTGAGCGGGGGGATGATGGCTACACCTTC

v_call: TRBV7-9
clone_size: .
j_call: TRBJ2-7
d_call: .
cdr3_aa: CASSGGGGSSYEQYF
cdr3_nt: TGTGCCAGCAGCGGAGGAGGCGGAAGCTCCTACGAGCAGTACTTC

v_call: TRBV6-1
clone_size: .
j_call: TRBJ1-2
d_call: .
cdr3_aa: CASSEIGSWDYGYTF
cdr3_nt: TGTGCCAGCAGTGAAATCGGCTCCTGGGACTATGGCTACACCTTC

v_call: TRBV18
clone_size: .
j_call: TRBJ2-7
d_call: .
cdr3_aa: CASSPSGKASYEQYF
cdr3_nt: TGTGCCAGCTCACCGTCGGGGAAGGCTTCCTACGAGCAGTACTTC

v_call: TRBV19
clone_size: few
j_call: TRBJ1-2
d_call: .
cdr3_aa: CASSMVWDVVYGYTF
cdr3_nt: TGTGCCAGTAGTATGGTCTGGGACGTTGTCTATGGCTACACCTTC

v_call: TRBV19
clone_size: .
j_call: TRBJ2-7
d_call: TRBD2
cdr3_aa: CASRSKLAGPAYEQYF
cdr3_nt: TGTGCCAGTAGGTCGAAGTTAGCGGGACCTGCCTACGAGCAGTACTTC

v_call: TRBV4-1
clone_size: .
j_call: TRBJ2-3
d_call: TRBD1
cdr3_aa: CASSQGPGQGARDTQYF
cdr3_nt: TGCGCCAGCAGCCAGGGACCGGGACAGGGGGCGCGGGATACGCAGTATTTT

v_call: TRBV10-3
clone_size: .
j_call: TRBJ2-5
d_call: TRBD2
cdr3_aa: CAISTSGSETQYF
cdr3_nt: TGTGCCATCAGTACTAGCGGGAGTGAGACCCAGTACTTC

v_call: TRBV18
clone_size: .
j_call: TRBJ1-1
d_call: .
cdr3_aa: CASSGGITEAFF
cdr3_nt: TGTGCCAGCTCGGGAGGGATCACTGAAGCTTTCTTT

v_call: TRBV5-5
clone_size: .
j_call: TRBJ2-7
d_call: .
cdr3_aa: CASSLLGYEQYF
cdr3_nt: TGTGCCAGCAGCTTGCTGGGTTACGAGCAGTACTTC

v_call: TRBV7-8
clone_size: .
j_call: TRBJ2-2
d_call: TRBD2
cdr3_aa: CASSLGSGRATRTGELFF
cdr3_nt: TGTGCCAGCAGCTTAGGAAGCGGGAGGGCCACGCGCACCGGGGAGCTGTTTTTT

v_call: TRBV28
clone_size: few
j_call: TRBJ1-5
d_call: .
cdr3_aa: CASSLIEGNQPQHF
cdr3_nt: TGTGCCAGCAGCCTGATAGAGGGCAATCAGCCCCAGCATTTT

v_call: TRBV5-8
clone_size: .
j_call: TRBJ1-3
d_call: .
cdr3_aa: CASSLRRLENTIYF
cdr3_nt: TGTGCCAGCAGCTTACGCAGGCTGGAAAACACCATATATTTT

v_call: TRBV20-1
clone_size: .
j_call: TRBJ2-1
d_call: .
cdr3_aa: CSARDLYGQFF
cdr3_nt: TGCAGTGCTAGAGATTTGTACGGGCAGTTCTTC

v_call: TRBV5-5
clone_size: .
j_call: TRBJ2-7
d_call: .
cdr3_aa: CASSRGRYEQYF
cdr3_nt: TGTGCCAGCAGCCGTGGGAGGTACGAGCAGTACTTC

v_call: TRBV30
clone_size: .
j_call: TRBJ1-1
d_call: TRBD1
cdr3_aa: CAWSSGTEMEAFF
cdr3_nt: TGTGCCTGGAGTTCCGGGACAGAGATGGAAGCTTTCTTT

v_call: TRBV5-8
clone_size: .
j_call: TRBJ2-2
d_call: TRBD2
cdr3_aa: CASSPGLADLNTGELFF
cdr3_nt: TGTGCCAGCAGCCCGGGACTAGCGGACCTAAACACCGGGGAGCTGTTTTTT

v_call: TRBV5-1
clone_size: .
j_call: TRBJ2-7
d_call: TRBD2
cdr3_aa: CASSPGPSGSSYEQYF
cdr3_nt: TGCGCCAGCAGCCCCGGACCTAGCGGGAGTAGTTACGAGCAGTACTTC

v_call: TRBV7-8
clone_size: .
j_call: TRBJ1-3
d_call: TRBD1
cdr3_aa: CASKGAGNTIYF
cdr3_nt: TGTGCCAGCAAGGGGGCCGGAAACACCATATATTTT

v_call: TRBV28
clone_size: .
j_call: TRBJ2-7
d_call: TRBD2
cdr3_aa: CASSLATSGSSYEQYF
cdr3_nt: TGTGCCAGCAGTTTGGCGACTAGCGGTTCCTCCTACGAGCAGTACTTC

v_call: TRBV2
clone_size: .
j_call: TRBJ2-7
d_call: TRBD2
cdr3_aa: CASSLMGTGGFSYEQYF
cdr3_nt: TGTGCCAGCAGCTTAATGGGGACGGGAGGGTTCTCCTACGAGCAGTACTTC

v_call: TRBV19
clone_size: .
j_call: TRBJ1-5
d_call: .
cdr3_aa: CASIGTRGNVGQPQHF
cdr3_nt: TGTGCCAGTATCGGTACGAGGGGGAATGTTGGTCAGCCCCAGCATTTT

v_call: TRBV7-3
clone_size: once
j_call: TRBJ1-1
d_call: .
cdr3_aa: CASSSSGNLNTEAFF
cdr3_nt: TGTGCCAGCAGCTCGAGCGGAAACCTGAACACTGAAGCTTTCTTT

v_call: TRBV6-1
clone_size: .
j_call: TRBJ1-5
d_call: TRBD1
cdr3_aa: CASSTTGDSNQPQHF
cdr3_nt: TGTGCCAGCAGCACGACAGGGGATAGCAATCAGCCCCAGCATTTT

v_call: TRBV18
clone_size: .
j_call: TRBJ1-2
d_call: .
cdr3_aa: CASSQGGGDGYTF
cdr3_nt: TGTGCCAGCTCTCAGGGCGGGGGCGATGGCTACACCTTC

v_call: TRBV13
clone_size: .
j_call: TRBJ2-3
d_call: TRBD2
cdr3_aa: CASSLTSGRLSADTQYF
cdr3_nt: TGTGCCAGCAGCTTGACTAGCGGGAGGTTATCAGCAGATACGCAGTATTTT